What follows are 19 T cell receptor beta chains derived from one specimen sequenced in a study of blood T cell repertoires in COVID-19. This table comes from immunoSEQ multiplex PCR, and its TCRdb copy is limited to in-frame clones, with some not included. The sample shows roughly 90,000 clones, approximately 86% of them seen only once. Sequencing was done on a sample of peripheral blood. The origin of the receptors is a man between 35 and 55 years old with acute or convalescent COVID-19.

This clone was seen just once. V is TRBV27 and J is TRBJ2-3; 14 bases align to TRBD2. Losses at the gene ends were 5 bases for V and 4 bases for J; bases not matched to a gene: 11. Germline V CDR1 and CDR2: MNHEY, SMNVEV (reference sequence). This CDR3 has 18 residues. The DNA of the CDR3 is TGTGCCAGCAGTCGACGGGGGACTAGCGGGAGTAAGGCAGATACGCAGTATTTT. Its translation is CASSRRGTSGSKADTQYF.

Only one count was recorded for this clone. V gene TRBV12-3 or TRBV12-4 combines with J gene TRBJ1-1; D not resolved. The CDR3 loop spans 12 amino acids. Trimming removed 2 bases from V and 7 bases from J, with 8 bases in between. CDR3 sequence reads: CASSLLGSEAFF. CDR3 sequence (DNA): TGTGCCAGCAGTTTATTGGGGAGTGAAGCTTTCTTT.

CDR3 residues: CASGAPGQGQETQYF. CDR3 nucleotide sequence: TGTGCTAGTGGGGCGCCGGGACAGGGCCAAGAGACCCAGTACTTC. The V call is TRBV12-5, the J call TRBJ2-5; 9 nucleotides match TRBD1. The J segment lost 1 base and the V segment lost 6 bases, leaving 6 bases of the junction unmatched. The CDR3 extends over 15 amino acids. CDR1 and CDR2 from the germline V gene are LGHNT and FRNRAP.

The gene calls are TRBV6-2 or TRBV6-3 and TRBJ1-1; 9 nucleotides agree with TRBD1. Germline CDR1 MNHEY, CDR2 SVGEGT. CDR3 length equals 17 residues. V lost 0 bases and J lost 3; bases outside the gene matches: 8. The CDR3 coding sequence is TGTGCCAGCAGTTACTCACGGACAGGGGTTACGTACACTGAAGCTTTCTTT. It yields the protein CASSYSRTGVTYTEAFF.

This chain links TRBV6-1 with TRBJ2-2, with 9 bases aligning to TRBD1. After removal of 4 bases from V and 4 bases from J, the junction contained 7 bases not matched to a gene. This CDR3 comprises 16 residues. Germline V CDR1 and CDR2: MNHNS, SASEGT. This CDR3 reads CASSGHRDRVTGELFF. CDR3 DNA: TGTGCCAGCAGTGGACATAGGGACAGGGTCACCGGGGAGCTGTTTTTT.

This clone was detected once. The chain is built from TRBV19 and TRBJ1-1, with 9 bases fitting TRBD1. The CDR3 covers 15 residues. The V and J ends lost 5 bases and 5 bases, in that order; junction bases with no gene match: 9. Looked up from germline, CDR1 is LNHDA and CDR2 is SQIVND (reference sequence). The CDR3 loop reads CASSLHRDRATEAFF. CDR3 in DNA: TGTGCCAGTAGTTTACACCGGGACAGGGCAACTGAAGCTTTCTTT.

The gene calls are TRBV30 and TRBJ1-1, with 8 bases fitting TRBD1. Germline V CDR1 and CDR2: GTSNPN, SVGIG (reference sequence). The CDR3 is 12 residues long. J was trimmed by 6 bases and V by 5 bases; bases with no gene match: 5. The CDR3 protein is CAWGTGLSEAFF. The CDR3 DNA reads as TGTGCCTGGGGGACAGGCCTCTCTGAAGCTTTCTTT.

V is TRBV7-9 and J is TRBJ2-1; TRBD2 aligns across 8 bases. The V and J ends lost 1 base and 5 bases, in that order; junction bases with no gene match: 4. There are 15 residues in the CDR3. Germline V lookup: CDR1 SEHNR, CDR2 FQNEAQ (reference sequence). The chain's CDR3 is CASSLDGRGDNEQFF. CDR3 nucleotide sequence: TGTGCCAGCAGCTTAGACGGGAGGGGCGACAATGAGCAGTTCTTC.

CDR3 residues: CASSSTGYDYEQYF. CDR3 sequence (DNA): TGTGCCAGCAGCTCGACAGGTTATGACTACGAGCAGTACTTC. The rearrangement links TRBV7-2 to TRBJ2-7; maybe TRBD1 (6 bases). V was trimmed by 4 bases and J by 3 bases, leaving 13 bases between them. This CDR3 is built from 14 residues. Germline CDR1 and CDR2: SGHTA and FQGNSA.

The CDR3 is CASSLQGQASLPQHF. The CDR3 DNA reads as TGTGCCAGCAGCTTGCAGGGACAGGCTTCATTGCCCCAGCATTTT. The rearrangement links TRBV5-8 to TRBJ1-5; 8 nucleotides line up with TRBD1. The V segment lost 1 base and the J segment 9 bases; nucleotides outside the gene matches: 9. Germline V gene lookup returns CDR1 SGHTS and CDR2 YDEGEE. The CDR3 loop spans 15 amino acids.

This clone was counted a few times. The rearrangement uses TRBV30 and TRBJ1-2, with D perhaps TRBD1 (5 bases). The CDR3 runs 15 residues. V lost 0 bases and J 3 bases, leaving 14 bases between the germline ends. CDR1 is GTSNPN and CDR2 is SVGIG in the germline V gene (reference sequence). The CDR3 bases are TGTGCCTGGAGTGTGGCAGGGCGCGGTGACTATGGCTACACCTTC. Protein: CAWSVAGRGDYGYTF. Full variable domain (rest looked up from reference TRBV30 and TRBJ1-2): SQTIHQWPATLVQPVGSPLSLECTVEGTSNPNLYWYRQAAGRGLQLLFYSVGIGQISSEVPQNLSASRPQDRQFILSSKKLLLSDSGFYLCAWSVAGRGDYGYTFGSGTRLTVV.

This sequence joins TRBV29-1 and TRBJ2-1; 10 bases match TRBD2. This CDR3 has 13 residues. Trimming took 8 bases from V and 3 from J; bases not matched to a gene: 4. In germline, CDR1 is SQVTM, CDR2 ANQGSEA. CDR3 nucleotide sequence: TGCAGCTACACTAGCGGGGACTACAATGAGCAGTTCTTC. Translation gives CSYTSGDYNEQFF.

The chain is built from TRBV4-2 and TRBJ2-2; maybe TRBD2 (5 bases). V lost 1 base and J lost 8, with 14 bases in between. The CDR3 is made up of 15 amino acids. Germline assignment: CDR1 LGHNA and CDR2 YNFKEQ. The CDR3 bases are TGTGCCAGCAGCCAAGTGGAACGGGATTATGGGGAGCTGTTTTTT. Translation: CASSQVERDYGELFF.

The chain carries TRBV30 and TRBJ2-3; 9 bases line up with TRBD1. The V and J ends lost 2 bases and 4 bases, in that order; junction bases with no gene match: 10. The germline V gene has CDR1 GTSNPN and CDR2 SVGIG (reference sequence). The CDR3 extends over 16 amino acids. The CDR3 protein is CAWSNQGQGHADTQYF. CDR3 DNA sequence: TGTGCCTGGAGTAACCAGGGACAGGGTCACGCAGATACGCAGTATTTT.

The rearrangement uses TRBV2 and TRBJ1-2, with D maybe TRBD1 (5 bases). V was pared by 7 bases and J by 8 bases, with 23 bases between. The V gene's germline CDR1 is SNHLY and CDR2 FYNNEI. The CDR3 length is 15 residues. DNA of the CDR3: TGTGCCAGCATCGAACGGGCAGGGCAATCTGTGGGCTACACCTTC. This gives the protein CASIERAGQSVGYTF.

Here the CDR3 DNA reads TGTGCCAGCAGCCGCGGCATTCCAACTAATGAAAAACTGTTTTTT. Amino acids: CASSRGIPTNEKLFF. The chain joins TRBV11-2 to TRBJ1-4; no clear D. Germline CDR1 and CDR2: SGHAT and FQNNGV. The CDR3 covers 15 residues. Trimming left V 5 bases short and J 0 bases short, with 10 bases between.

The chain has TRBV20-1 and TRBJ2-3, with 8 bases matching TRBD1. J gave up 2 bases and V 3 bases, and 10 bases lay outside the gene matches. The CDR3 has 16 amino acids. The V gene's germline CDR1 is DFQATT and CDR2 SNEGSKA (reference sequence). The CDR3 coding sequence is TGCAGTGCTAGTCCCATTCGGACAGGGTCCACAGATACGCAGTATTTT. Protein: CSASPIRTGSTDTQYF.

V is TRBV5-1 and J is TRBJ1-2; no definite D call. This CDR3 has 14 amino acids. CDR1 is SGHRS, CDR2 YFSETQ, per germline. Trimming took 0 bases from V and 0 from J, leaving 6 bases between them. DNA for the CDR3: TGCGCCAGCAGCTTGGTGGCAGCTAACTATGGCTACACCTTC. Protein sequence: CASSLVAANYGYTF.

Written as DNA, the CDR3 is TGTGCCAGCAGCTTTGGATCGGGGGACCTCTATACGCAGTATTTT. As protein: CASSFGSGDLYTQYF. The chain employs TRBV13 and TRBJ2-3; D is possibly TRBD2 (6 bases). The germline V gene has CDR1 PRHDT and CDR2 FYEKMQ (reference sequence). Trimming removed 3 bases from V and 7 bases from J, with 17 bases in between. The CDR3 contains 15 residues. Full variable domain (rest looked up from reference TRBV13 and TRBJ2-3): AAGVIQSPRHLIKEKRETATLKCYPIPRHDTVYWYQQGPGQDPQFLISFYEKMQSDKGSIPDRFSAQQFSDYHSELNMSSLELGDSALYFCASSFGSGDLYTQYFGPGTRLTVL.